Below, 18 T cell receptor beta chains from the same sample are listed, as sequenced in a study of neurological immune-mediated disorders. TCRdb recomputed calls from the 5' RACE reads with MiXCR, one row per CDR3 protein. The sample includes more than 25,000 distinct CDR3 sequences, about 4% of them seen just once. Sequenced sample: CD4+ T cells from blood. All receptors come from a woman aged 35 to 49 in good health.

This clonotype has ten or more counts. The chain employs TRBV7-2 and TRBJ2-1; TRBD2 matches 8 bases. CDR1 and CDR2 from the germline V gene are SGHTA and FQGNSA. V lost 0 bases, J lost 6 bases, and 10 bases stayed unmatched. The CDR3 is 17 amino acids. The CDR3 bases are TGTGCCAGCAGCTTAGCGGGGATATTAGCGGGGTCCAATGAGCAGTTCTTC. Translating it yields CASSLAGILAGSNEQFF.

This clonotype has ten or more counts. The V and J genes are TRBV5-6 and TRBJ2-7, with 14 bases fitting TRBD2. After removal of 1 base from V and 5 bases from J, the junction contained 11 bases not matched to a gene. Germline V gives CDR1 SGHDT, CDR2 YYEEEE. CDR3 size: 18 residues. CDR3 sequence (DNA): TGTGCCAGCAGCTTGAGGCGAACGGGACTAGCGGGGGATAACGAGCAGTACTTC. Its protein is CASSLRRTGLAGDNEQYF.

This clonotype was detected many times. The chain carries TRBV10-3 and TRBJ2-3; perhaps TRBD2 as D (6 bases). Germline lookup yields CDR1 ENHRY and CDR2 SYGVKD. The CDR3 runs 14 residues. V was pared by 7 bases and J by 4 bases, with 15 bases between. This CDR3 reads CAITRDSGSDTQYF. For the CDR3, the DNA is TGTGCCATCACTCGGGACTCCGGGTCAGATACGCAGTATTTT.

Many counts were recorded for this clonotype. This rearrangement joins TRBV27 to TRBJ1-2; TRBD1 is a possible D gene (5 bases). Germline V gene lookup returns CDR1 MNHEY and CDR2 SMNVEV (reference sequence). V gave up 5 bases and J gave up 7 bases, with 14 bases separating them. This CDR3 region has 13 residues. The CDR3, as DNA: TGTGCCAGCAGTATGACGGCGGGGGGTGGCTACACCTTC. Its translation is CASSMTAGGGYTF.

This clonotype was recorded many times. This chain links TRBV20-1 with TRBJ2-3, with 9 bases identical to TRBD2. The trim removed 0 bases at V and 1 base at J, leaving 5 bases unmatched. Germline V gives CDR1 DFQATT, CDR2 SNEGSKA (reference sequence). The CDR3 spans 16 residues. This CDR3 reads CSARDPRTSGTDTQYF. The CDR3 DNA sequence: TGCAGTGCTAGAGATCCCAGGACTAGCGGCACAGATACGCAGTATTTT.

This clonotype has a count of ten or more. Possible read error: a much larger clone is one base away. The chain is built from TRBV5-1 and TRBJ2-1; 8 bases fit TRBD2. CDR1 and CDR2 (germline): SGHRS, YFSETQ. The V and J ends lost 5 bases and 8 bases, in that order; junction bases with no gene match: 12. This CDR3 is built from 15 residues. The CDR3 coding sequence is TGCGCCAGCAGGTATGAGCCGGGAGGGCCTCATGAGCAGTTCTTC. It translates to CASRYEPGGPHEQFF.

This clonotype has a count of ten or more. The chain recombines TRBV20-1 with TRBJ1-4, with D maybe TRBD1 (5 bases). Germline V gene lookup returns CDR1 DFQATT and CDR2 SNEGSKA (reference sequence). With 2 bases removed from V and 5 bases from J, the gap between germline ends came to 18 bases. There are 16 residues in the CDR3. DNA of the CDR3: TGCAGTGCTAGACCATATGGGGGGACGTCAAATGAAAAACTGTTTTTT. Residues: CSARPYGGTSNEKLFF.

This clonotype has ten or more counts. CDR3 region: CSARSRGQGAHNSPLHF. CDR3 sequence (DNA): TGCAGTGCTAGATCCCGGGGACAGGGTGCCCATAATTCACCCCTCCACTTT. The chain uses TRBV20-1 and TRBJ1-6; 9 bases line up with TRBD1. V was pared by 2 bases and J by 5 bases, with 10 bases of the junction left unmatched. The CDR3 totals 17 residues. CDR1 and CDR2 (germline): DFQATT, SNEGSKA (reference sequence).

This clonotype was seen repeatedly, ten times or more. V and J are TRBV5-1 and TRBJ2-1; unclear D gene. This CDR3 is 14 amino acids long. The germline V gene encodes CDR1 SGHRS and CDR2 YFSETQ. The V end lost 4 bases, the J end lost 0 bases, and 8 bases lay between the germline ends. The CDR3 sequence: CASSPPSSYNEQFF. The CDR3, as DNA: TGCGCCAGCAGCCCGCCTAGCTCCTACAATGAGCAGTTCTTC. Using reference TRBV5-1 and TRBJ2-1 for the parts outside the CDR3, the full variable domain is KAGVTQTPRYLIKTRGQQVTLSCSPISGHRSVSWYQQTPGQGLQFLFEYFSETQRNKGNFPGRFSGRQFSNSRSEMNVSTLELGDSALYLCASSPPSSYNEQFFGPGTRLTVL.

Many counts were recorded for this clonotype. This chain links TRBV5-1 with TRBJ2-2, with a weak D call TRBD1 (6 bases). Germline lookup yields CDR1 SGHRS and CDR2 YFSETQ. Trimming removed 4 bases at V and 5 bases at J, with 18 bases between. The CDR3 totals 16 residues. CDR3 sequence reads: CASSIRQEALTGELFF. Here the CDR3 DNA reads TGCGCCAGCAGCATTAGACAGGAGGCTTTGACCGGGGAGCTGTTTTTT.

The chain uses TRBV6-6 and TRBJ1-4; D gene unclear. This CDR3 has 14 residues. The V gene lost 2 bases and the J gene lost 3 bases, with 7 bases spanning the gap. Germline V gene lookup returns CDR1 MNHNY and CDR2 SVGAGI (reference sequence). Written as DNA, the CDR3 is TGTGCCAGCAGTTACAGGGTTTCTAATGAAAAACTGTTTTTT. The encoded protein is CASSYRVSNEKLFF.

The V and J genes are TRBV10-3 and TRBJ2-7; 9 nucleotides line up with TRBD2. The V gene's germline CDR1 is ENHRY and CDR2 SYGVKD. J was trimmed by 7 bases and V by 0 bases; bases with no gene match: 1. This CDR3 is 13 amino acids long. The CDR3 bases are TGTGCCATCAGTGAGTCAGCGGGGGGTGAGCAGTACTTC. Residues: CAISESAGGEQYF.

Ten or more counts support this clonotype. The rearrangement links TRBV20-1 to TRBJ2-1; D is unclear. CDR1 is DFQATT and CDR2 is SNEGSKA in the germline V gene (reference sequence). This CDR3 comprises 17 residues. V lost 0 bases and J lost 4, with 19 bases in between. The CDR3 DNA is TGCAGTGCTAGAGATTGGTCCTCAATCCCCTCATACAATGAGCAGTTCTTC. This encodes CSARDWSSIPSYNEQFF.

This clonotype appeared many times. CDR3 sequence (DNA): TGTGCCAGCAGCCCGCGCGGGTCGTACGAGCAGTACTTC. It translates to CASSPRGSYEQYF. The rearrangement links TRBV7-8 to TRBJ2-7, with D tentatively TRBD2 (5 bases). Germline CDR1 SGHVS, CDR2 FQNEAQ. CDR3 length: 13 amino acids. Trimming took 5 bases from V and 4 from J, leaving 12 bases between them.

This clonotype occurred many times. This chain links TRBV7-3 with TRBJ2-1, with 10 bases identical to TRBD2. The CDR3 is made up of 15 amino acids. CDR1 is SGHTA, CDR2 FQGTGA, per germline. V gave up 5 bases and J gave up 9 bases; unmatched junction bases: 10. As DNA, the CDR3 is TGTGCCAGCAGCCCCGGGGTAGCGGGGGGAGGTGAGCAGTTCTTC. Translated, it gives CASSPGVAGGGEQFF.

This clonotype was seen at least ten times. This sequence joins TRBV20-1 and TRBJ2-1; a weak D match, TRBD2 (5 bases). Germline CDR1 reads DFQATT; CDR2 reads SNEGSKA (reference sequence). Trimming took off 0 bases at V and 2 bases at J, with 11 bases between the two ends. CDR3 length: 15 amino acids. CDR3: CSARDPRGPYNEQFF. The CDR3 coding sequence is TGCAGTGCTAGAGATCCAAGAGGGCCCTACAATGAGCAGTTCTTC.

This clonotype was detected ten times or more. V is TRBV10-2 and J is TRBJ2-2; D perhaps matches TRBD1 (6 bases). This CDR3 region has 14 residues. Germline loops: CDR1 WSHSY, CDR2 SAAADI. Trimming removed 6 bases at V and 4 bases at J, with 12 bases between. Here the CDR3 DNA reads TGCGCCAGCAGGCTCCTACAGGGCACCGGGGAGCTGTTTTTT. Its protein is CASRLLQGTGELFF.

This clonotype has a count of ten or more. The CDR3 region has the DNA TGCGCCAGCAGCTTGGGACTGAACTACAATGAGCAGTTCTTC. Residues: CASSLGLNYNEQFF. The genes are TRBV5-1 and TRBJ2-1; D uncertain. CDR3 length equals 14 residues. Per the germline V gene, CDR1 is SGHRS and CDR2 is YFSETQ. Between the trimmed V and J ends, which lost 0 bases and 3 bases, there was a span of 7 bases.